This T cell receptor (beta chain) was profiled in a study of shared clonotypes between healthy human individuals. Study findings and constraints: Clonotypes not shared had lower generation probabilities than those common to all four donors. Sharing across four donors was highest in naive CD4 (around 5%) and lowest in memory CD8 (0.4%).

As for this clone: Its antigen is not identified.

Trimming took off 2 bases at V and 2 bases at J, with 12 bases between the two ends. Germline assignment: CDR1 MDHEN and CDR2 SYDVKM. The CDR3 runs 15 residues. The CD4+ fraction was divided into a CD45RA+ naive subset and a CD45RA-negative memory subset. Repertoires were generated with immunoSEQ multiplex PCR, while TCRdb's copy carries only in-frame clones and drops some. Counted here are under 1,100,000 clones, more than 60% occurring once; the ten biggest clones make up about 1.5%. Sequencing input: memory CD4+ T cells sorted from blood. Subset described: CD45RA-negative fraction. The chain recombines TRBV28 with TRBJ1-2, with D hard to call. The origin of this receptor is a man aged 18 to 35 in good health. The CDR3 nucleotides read TGTGCCAGCAGTTTACAGACTAACTTAAACTATGGCTACACCTTC. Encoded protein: CASSLQTNLNYGYTF.